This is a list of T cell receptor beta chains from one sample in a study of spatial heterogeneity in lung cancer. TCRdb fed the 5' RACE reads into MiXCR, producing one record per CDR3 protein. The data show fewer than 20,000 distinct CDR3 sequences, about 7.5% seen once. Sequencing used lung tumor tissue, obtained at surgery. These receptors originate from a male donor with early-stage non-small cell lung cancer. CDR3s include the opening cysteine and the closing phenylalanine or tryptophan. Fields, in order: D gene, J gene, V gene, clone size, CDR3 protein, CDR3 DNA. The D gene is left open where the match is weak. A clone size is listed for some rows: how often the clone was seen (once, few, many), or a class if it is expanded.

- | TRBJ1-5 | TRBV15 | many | CATSRGPPPEDTLRGLRNQPQHF | TGTGCCACCAGCAGAGGTCCCCCCCCGGAGGACACATTACGCGGATTGCGCAATCAGCCCCAGCATTTT
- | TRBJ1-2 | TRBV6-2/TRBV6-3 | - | CASSYIQGRSNYGYTF | TGTGCCAGCAGTTACATCCAGGGGAGGTCTAACTATGGCTACACCTTC
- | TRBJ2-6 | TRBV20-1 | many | CSANGISGANVLTF | TGCAGTGCTAACGGCATCTCTGGGGCCAACGTCCTGACTTTC
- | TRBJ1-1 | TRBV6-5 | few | CASSPGSWVNTEAFF | TGTGCCAGCAGTCCAGGGAGTTGGGTGAACACTGAAGCTTTCTTT
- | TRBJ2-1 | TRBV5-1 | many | CASSLDRLQGAGYNEQFF | TGCGCCAGCAGCTTGGATCGACTACAGGGCGCAGGGTACAATGAGCAGTTCTTC
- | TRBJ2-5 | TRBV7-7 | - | CASSLSPQGVETQYF | TGTGCTAGCAGCTTATCTCCACAGGGAGTAGAGACCCAGTACTTC
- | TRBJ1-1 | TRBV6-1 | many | CASSRPTVKVSNTEAFF | TGTGCCAGCAGTCGGCCCACAGTAAAAGTTTCGAACACTGAAGCTTTCTTT
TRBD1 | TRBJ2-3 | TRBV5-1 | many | CASSLGDRGFTDTQYF | TGCGCCAGCAGCTTGGGGGACAGGGGGTTCACAGATACGCAGTATTTT
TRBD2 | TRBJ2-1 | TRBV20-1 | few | CSAATRRGVNEQFF | TGCAGTGCTGCGACCCGGCGGGGGGTTAATGAGCAGTTCTTC
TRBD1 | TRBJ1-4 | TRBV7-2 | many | CASSPQGVGNEKLFF | TGTGCCAGCAGCCCCCAGGGGGTTGGTAATGAAAAACTGTTTTTT
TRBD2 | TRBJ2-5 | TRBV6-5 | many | CASSYSGGGATQYF | TGTGCCAGCAGTTACTCGGGGGGGGGAGCGACCCAGTACTTC
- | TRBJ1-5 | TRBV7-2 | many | CASSLGGRSPQHF | TGTGCCAGCAGCTTAGGAGGTCGCAGCCCCCAGCATTTT
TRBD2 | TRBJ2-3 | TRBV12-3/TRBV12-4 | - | CASSYYASGGARGTDTQYF | TGTGCCAGCAGCTACTACGCTAGCGGGGGGGCCAGGGGCACAGATACGCAGTATTTT
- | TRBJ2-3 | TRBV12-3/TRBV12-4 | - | CASSLGNGGRTDTQYF | TGTGCCAGCAGTTTAGGAAATGGGGGACGCACAGATACGCAGTATTTT